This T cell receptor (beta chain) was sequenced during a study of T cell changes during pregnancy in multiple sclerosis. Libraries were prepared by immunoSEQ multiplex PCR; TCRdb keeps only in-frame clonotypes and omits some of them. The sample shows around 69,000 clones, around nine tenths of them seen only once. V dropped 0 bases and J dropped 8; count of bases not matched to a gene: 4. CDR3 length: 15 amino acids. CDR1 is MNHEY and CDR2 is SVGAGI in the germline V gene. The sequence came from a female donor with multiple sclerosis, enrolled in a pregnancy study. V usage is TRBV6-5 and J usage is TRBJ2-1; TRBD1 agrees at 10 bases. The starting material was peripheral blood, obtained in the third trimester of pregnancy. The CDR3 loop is CASSYSGTGEDEQFF. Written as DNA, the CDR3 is TGTGCCAGCAGTTACTCCGGGACAGGGGAGGATGAGCAGTTCTTC.